A selection of T cell receptor beta chains follows, all from one sample in a study of T cell repertoires in cytomegalovirus infection. TCRdb fed the reads into MiXCR, producing one record per CDR3 protein. The repertoire holds about 140,000 distinct CDR3 sequences, with about 6.5% as singletons. Sequenced material: PBMCs. The receptors come from a human donor in good health (CMV status not recorded). Some clones in this sample may be carry-over from other donors' samples. Both conserved end residues are part of each CDR3. The order of the fields is clone size, J gene, V gene, CDR3 protein. Some rows have no size entry. The others give once, few or many, or a class for an expanded clone.

many,TRBJ2-4,TRBV24-1,CATSAEWGGPEAKNIQYF
.,TRBJ2-1,TRBV7-3,CASSYEGHYNEQFF
many,TRBJ2-3,TRBV20-1,CSASPPSTDTQYF
many,TRBJ1-1,TRBV7-9,CASSLGSNFGGEAFF
many,TRBJ1-5,TRBV7-9,CASSHSGSNQPQHF
many,TRBJ1-2,TRBV7-2,CASSPRITEAVIYGYTF
many,TRBJ2-7,TRBV28,CASTGGLSYEQYF
few,TRBJ1-1,TRBV7-9,CASSPLGWGVANTEAFF
many,TRBJ1-2,TRBV7-2,CASRRTGFDYGYTF
.,TRBJ2-5,TRBV2,CASRPGLAGGRGAQYF
few,TRBJ2-3,TRBV2,CASSVASRDTQYF
.,TRBJ1-1,TRBV6-2/TRBV6-3,CASSSGTKAFF
many,TRBJ1-2,TRBV28,CASRSGRGVYGYTF
many,TRBJ2-2,TRBV10-3,CAIRSQGTGELFF
few,TRBJ2-1,TRBV19,CASSIDSSYNEQFF
many,TRBJ2-7,TRBV28,CASNIRGAREQYF
many,TRBJ2-2,TRBV6-4,CASSVETNTGELFF
many,TRBJ2-3,TRBV12-3/TRBV12-4,CASSLKGLGDTQYF
many,TRBJ1-5,TRBV20-1,CSAGDTHSNQPQHF
many,TRBJ2-3,TRBV19,CASSTVASLDTDTQYF
many,TRBJ2-5,TRBV7-2,CASSFLRLAGGRAQYF
many,TRBJ2-5,TRBV7-9,CASSPTGGTDETQYF
many,TRBJ2-1,TRBV28,CASRETGAHAEQFF
many,TRBJ1-4,TRBV2,CASTGGTNEKLFF
many,TRBJ1-2,TRBV7-6,CASSSRQGGDYGYTF
many,TRBJ1-1,TRBV6-1,CASSPGTGGWGNTEAFF
few,TRBJ2-1,TRBV7-3,CASSSSWGPLSYNEQFF
.,TRBJ2-1,TRBV28,CATLRIEQFF
many,TRBJ2-5,TRBV28,CASSFPGTGQETQYF
few,TRBJ1-6,TRBV20-1,CSVPPGTKTSPLHF
many,TRBJ1-2,TRBV7-2,CASSLVSAGPNYGYTF
many,TRBJ1-1,TRBV7-2,CASSFRGNTEAFF
many,TRBJ2-3,TRBV7-2,CASSRTDRLDTQYF
many,TRBJ1-6,TRBV7-9,CASSTEGGGSSPLHF
few,TRBJ2-2,TRBV5-6,CASSLGRSGELFF
.,TRBJ2-3,TRBV12-3/TRBV12-4,CASSPTGTSTDTQYF
few,TRBJ2-1,TRBV20-1,CSARGLAGWNEQFF
many,TRBJ2-7,TRBV7-8,CASSLPNRGPEQYF
many,TRBJ2-7,TRBV7-2,CASSEGDSGGLIYEQYF
few,TRBJ2-3,TRBV20-1,CSARVAGGQLDTQYF